Listed below are T cell receptor beta chains from one sample, sequenced in a study of blood T cells in healthy people across ages. TCRdb reprocessed the 5' RACE reads via MiXCR and lists one record per CDR3 protein. This sample has some 710,000 distinct CDR3 sequences, with more than 35% found just once. Sequencing used blood. The receptors originated from an elderly man in good health. CDR3s include the opening cysteine and the closing phenylalanine or tryptophan. D genes are given only for firm matches. Only some rows state a clone size, as once, few, many or a class for expanded clones.

TRBD2	TRBV7-2	TRBJ2-7	many	CASSLGLEINEQYF	TGTGCCAGCAGCCTCGGACTAGAGATCAACGAGCAGTACTTC
-	TRBV28	TRBJ2-3	few	CASTEEGPYTQYF	TGTGCCAGCACCGAAGAGGGCCCATATACGCAGTATTTT
-	TRBV3-1	TRBJ1-6	-	CASSRDAGGSPLHF	TGTGCCAGCAGCCGGGACGCGGGGGGATCACCCCTCCACTTT
-	TRBV6-1	TRBJ2-7	-	CASSEGHYEQYF	TGTGCCAGCAGTGAAGGGCACTACGAGCAGTACTTC
-	TRBV15	TRBJ2-7	-	CATTPLGAYEQYF	TGTGCCACCACCCCGCTAGGTGCCTACGAGCAGTACTTC
TRBD2	TRBV7-2	TRBJ2-7	-	CASSLLLAGEGDQYF	TGTGCCAGCAGCTTACTACTAGCGGGAGAAGGGGATCAGTACTTC
-	TRBV20-1	TRBJ2-1	-	CSARASLGPKEQFF	TGCAGTGCTAGAGCGAGTCTGGGGCCCAAGGAGCAGTTCTTC
-	TRBV20-1	TRBJ1-4	-	CSASGGRGATNEKLFF	TGCAGTGCTAGCGGGGGGCGGGGGGCAACTAATGAAAAACTGTTTTTT
-	TRBV15	TRBJ2-7	few	CATSREGRLYEQYF	TGTGCCACCAGCAGAGAAGGGCGTCTCTACGAGCAGTACTTC
-	TRBV28	TRBJ1-5	-	CASSFVGLANQPQHF	TGTGCCAGCAGTTTCGTAGGGTTGGCCAATCAGCCCCAGCATTTT
-	TRBV20-1	TRBJ2-3	-	CSAKDYRRTDTQYF	TGCAGTGCCAAAGACTACCGACGCACAGATACGCAGTATTTT
-	TRBV12-3/TRBV12-4	TRBJ2-7	-	CASSPDGRSYKEQYF	TGTGCCAGTAGTCCCGACGGACGCTCCTACAAGGAGCAGTACTTC
-	TRBV7-9	TRBJ2-7	-	CASSPNGLYEQYF	TGTGCCAGCAGCCCGAACGGACTGTACGAGCAGTACTTC
TRBD2	TRBV10-3	TRBJ2-5	-	CAIRSGLAGGIETQYF	TGTGCCATCAGGTCGGGACTAGCGGGAGGGATCGAGACCCAGTACTTC
-	TRBV3-1	TRBJ2-5	-	CASSQEPASLWGQYF	TGTGCCAGCAGCCAAGAACCAGCCTCCCTTTGGGGGCAGTACTTC
TRBD2	TRBV20-1	TRBJ2-7	-	CSASNIASGKGYEQYF	TGCAGTGCTAGTAATATAGCTAGCGGGAAAGGGTACGAGCAGTACTTC
-	TRBV5-1	TRBJ2-7	once	CASSFTTTRGSYEQYF	TGCGCCAGCAGCTTCACCACCACAAGGGGGAGCTACGAGCAGTACTTC
-	TRBV5-1	TRBJ2-1	few	CASRFGGNNEQFF	TGCGCCAGCAGATTCGGGGGTAACAATGAGCAGTTCTTC
TRBD2	TRBV29-1	TRBJ2-7	few	CSASRGGAYEQYF	TGCAGCGCCTCACGGGGGGGGGCCTACGAGCAGTACTTC
TRBD2	TRBV27	TRBJ2-7	-	CASSVPSGLAGVAYEQYF	TGTGCCAGCAGTGTCCCTTCGGGACTAGCGGGAGTGGCCTACGAGCAGTACTTC
TRBD2	TRBV11-2	TRBJ2-7	many	CASSLGISGTEQYF	TGTGCCAGCAGCTTAGGGATTAGCGGGACCGAGCAGTACTTC
-	TRBV3-1	TRBJ2-3	few	CASSQGRSGTDTQYF	TGTGCCAGCAGCCAAGGGCGGAGTGGCACAGATACGCAGTATTTT
-	TRBV7-3	TRBJ1-1	-	CASSVIRNTEAFF	TGTGCCAGCAGCGTAATCCGGAACACTGAAGCTTTCTTT
TRBD2	TRBV2	TRBJ2-7	-	CASRENSGRGYF	TGTGCCAGCAGAGAAAATAGCGGGAGAGGGTACTTC
-	TRBV5-6	TRBJ1-1	once	CASSRWGINTEAFF	TGTGCCAGCAGCCGTTGGGGAATCAACACTGAAGCTTTCTTT
-	TRBV12-3/TRBV12-4	TRBJ1-1	many	CASSLNRDTEAFF	TGTGCCAGCAGTTTGAACAGGGACACTGAAGCTTTCTTT
TRBD1	TRBV20-1	TRBJ2-7	few	CSAMGQGIYEQYF	TGCAGTGCCATGGGACAGGGGATCTACGAGCAGTACTTC
-	TRBV29-1	TRBJ2-7	-	CSVVFRGIGYEQYF	TGCAGCGTTGTGTTTAGGGGGATCGGCTACGAGCAGTACTTC
TRBD1	TRBV27	TRBJ2-4	-	CASELPGQGEQYF	TGTGCCTCCGAGTTACCGGGACAGGGGGAGCAGTACTTC
-	TRBV12-3/TRBV12-4	TRBJ1-5	-	CARRRAGEPQHF	TGTGCCAGGAGAAGGGCCGGCGAACCCCAGCATTTT
TRBD2	TRBV2	TRBJ2-1	-	CASPKLAGVPNEQFF	TGTGCCAGCCCTAAACTAGCGGGAGTCCCCAATGAGCAGTTCTTC
-	TRBV12-3/TRBV12-4	TRBJ2-1	-	CASSGVATYEQFF	TGTGCCAGCAGTGGAGTCGCGACATATGAGCAGTTCTTC
-	TRBV29-1	TRBJ2-3	few	CSAGVVRSDTQYF	TGCAGCGCTGGGGTTGTGAGGTCAGATACGCAGTATTTT
-	TRBV28	TRBJ1-2	-	CASSPSNYGHTF	TGTGCCAGCAGTCCCAGCAACTATGGCCACACCTTC
-	TRBV6-5	TRBJ1-2	-	CASSYTYLGGYTF	TGTGCCAGCAGTTACACTTATCTTGGGGGCTACACCTTC
-	TRBV7-8	TRBJ1-2	-	CASSLLRGRGYTF	TGTGCCAGCAGCCTACTCAGGGGTCGTGGCTACACCTTC
TRBD2	TRBV28	TRBJ2-1	few	CASSFSVAGARDNEQFF	TGTGCCAGCAGTTTTTCCGTAGCGGGAGCGCGTGACAATGAGCAGTTCTTC
TRBD1	TRBV12-3/TRBV12-4	TRBJ1-1	-	CASSLEQGARTEAFF	TGTGCCAGCAGTTTAGAACAGGGGGCGAGGACTGAAGCTTTCTTT
-	TRBV12-3/TRBV12-4	TRBJ2-3	-	CASSLGPSADTQYF	TGCGCCAGCAGCCTCGGACCATCAGCAGATACGCAGTATTTT
-	TRBV7-2	TRBJ2-3	once	CASSFQFTDTQYF	TGTGCCAGCAGCTTTCAGTTCACAGATACGCAGTATTTT
-	TRBV29-1	TRBJ2-7	many	CSVETLGRYEQYF	TGCAGCGTTGAAACTTTAGGGAGGTACGAGCAGTACTTC